Following are 11 T cell receptor beta chains from one sample sequenced in a study of shared clonotypes between healthy human individuals. The repertoire was sequenced with immunoSEQ multiplex PCR; TCRdb's copy has only in-frame clones and lacks some. The sample contains 740,000 or so clones, around three quarters of which appear only once. Source material: memory CD4+ T cells sorted from blood. Subset here: CD45RA-negative fraction. These receptors all stem from a woman in her 30s in good health.

The V gene is TRBV19, the J gene TRBJ2-4; TRBD2 matches 8 bases. The CDR3 has 15 residues. Per the germline V gene, CDR1 is LNHDA and CDR2 is SQIVND (reference sequence). V trimming: 6 bases; J trimming: 3 bases; junction bases outside the gene matches: 7. Written as DNA, the CDR3 is TGTGCCAGTAGGCCCCGGGGGGGGGACAAAAACATTCAGTACTTC. Translation gives CASRPRGGDKNIQYF.

This chain connects TRBV2 to TRBJ1-2, with 9 bases that match TRBD1. CDR1 is SNHLY, CDR2 FYNNEI, per germline. The CDR3 has 16 residues. Unmatched junction bases numbered 7, after V lost 1 base and J lost 4 bases. The CDR3 loop reads CASSEGTGVVGYGYTF. CDR3 in DNA: TGTGCCAGCAGTGAAGGGACAGGGGTAGTGGGCTATGGCTACACCTTC.

About this clone: Germline is not matched at one junction end, which may reflect a read error. The chain uses TRBV28 and TRBJ2-6; D gene unclear. CDR3 size: 18 residues. Germline values: CDR1 MDHEN, CDR2 SYDVKM. Here the CDR3 reads CASTLRHTFNSGANVLTF. DNA for the CDR3: TGTGCCAGCACTTTACGTCACACTTTTAACTCGGGGGCCAACGTCCTGACTTTC.

This clone was detected once. The rearrangement joins TRBV28 to TRBJ1-2; D not certain. Germline assignment: CDR1 MDHEN and CDR2 SYDVKM. The CDR3 runs 13 residues. V was cut by 3 bases and J by 5 bases, with 10 bases left in between. DNA for the CDR3: TGTGCCAGCAGTTTTCCAGACTCTTATGGCTACACCTTC. Its protein product is CASSFPDSYGYTF.

The chain links TRBV5-1 to TRBJ2-5, with 7 bases identical to TRBD1. The CDR3 is made up of 14 amino acids. The J segment lost 4 bases and the V segment lost 2 bases, leaving 5 bases of the junction unmatched. CDR1 and CDR2 (germline): SGHRS, YFSETQ. This CDR3 is CASSFQGVAETQYF. The CDR3 DNA sequence: TGCGCCAGCAGCTTCCAGGGGGTCGCAGAGACCCAGTACTTC.

The V call is TRBV5-1, the J call TRBJ2-1, with D possibly TRBD2 on 6 matching bases. This CDR3 is 16 amino acids long. Per germline, CDR1 SGHRS and CDR2 YFSETQ. The V end was cut by 0 bases, the J end by 10 bases, with 20 bases between. The CDR3 is CASSLAVREPLEEQFF. The CDR3 nucleotides read TGCGCCAGCAGCTTGGCCGTACGGGAGCCCCTAGAAGAGCAGTTCTTC.

The gene calls are TRBV6-1 and TRBJ2-7; perhaps TRBD1 as D (7 bases). V gave up 7 bases and J gave up 4 bases, with 17 bases separating them. The CDR3 totals 14 residues. In germline, CDR1 is MNHNS, CDR2 SASEGT. CDR3 sequence: CASTAVTGRYEQYF. For the CDR3, the DNA is TGTGCCAGCACGGCGGTGACAGGGAGGTACGAGCAGTACTTC.

The chain joins TRBV7-8 to TRBJ2-2, with D perhaps TRBD1 (7 bases). The CDR3 extends over 15 amino acids. Trimming cost V 3 bases and J 4 bases, with 12 bases left between them. Per the germline V gene, CDR1 is SGHVS and CDR2 is FQNEAQ. Here the CDR3 reads CASSLSRGVTGELFF. CDR3 sequence (DNA): TGTGCCAGCAGCTTGTCCAGGGGGGTCACCGGGGAGCTGTTTTTT.

This clone was counted once. The chain uses TRBV10-1 and TRBJ2-2, with 7 bases matching TRBD2. The V and J ends lost 2 bases and 2 bases, in that order; junction bases with no gene match: 2. CDR1 and CDR2 (germline): WNHNN, SYGVQD (reference sequence). The CDR3 is made up of 15 amino acids. Written as DNA, the CDR3 is TGCGCCAGCAGTGAGCGCGGGAGTAACACCGGGGAGCTGTTTTTT. It translates to CASSERGSNTGELFF.

CDR3 residues: CASSKTGSNQPQHF. The CDR3 DNA is TGTGCCAGTAGTAAGACAGGTAGCAATCAGCCCCAGCATTTT. V gene TRBV19 combines with J gene TRBJ1-5; D might be TRBD1 (6 bases). Germline CDR1 reads LNHDA; CDR2 reads SQIVND (reference sequence). CDR3 length: 14 amino acids. The germline V and J ends were trimmed by 4 bases and 0 bases, with 7 bases remaining between them. The full variable domain, in which reference TRBV19 and TRBJ1-5 provide the parts outside the CDR3, is DGGITQSPKYLFRKEGQNVTLSCEQNLNHDAMYWYRQDPGQGLRLIYYSQIVNDFQKGDIAEGYSVSREKKESFPLTVTSAQKNPTAFYLCASSKTGSNQPQHFGDGTRLSIL.

The genes are TRBV5-1 and TRBJ2-1; either TRBD1 or TRBD2 may supply D (5 bases each). Trimming took off 6 bases at V and 3 bases at J, with 16 bases between the two ends. This CDR3 spans 15 amino acids. The V gene's germline CDR1 is SGHRS and CDR2 YFSETQ. CDR3 bases: TGCGCCAGCACCCTAGGGGACCCCCACTACAATGAGCAGTTCTTC. Protein sequence: CASTLGDPHYNEQFF.